The 10 T cell receptor beta chains below come from one sample, sequenced in a study of blood T cells in healthy people across ages. Using a J-beta primer mix together with a sample-barcoded 5' primer, a second PCR was run for about 7 to 12 cycles. TCRdb reprocessed the 5' RACE reads via MiXCR and lists one record per CDR3 protein. In the table there are approximately 780,000 distinct CDR3 sequences, roughly 24% of which are singletons. These data also formed part of another study, on T cells of mothers and their children.

Material for sequencing was blood. Source of these receptors: a boy younger than 18 in good health.

The gene calls are TRBV29-1 and TRBJ1-1; 7 bases are a match to TRBD1. J was trimmed by 0 bases and V by 7 bases; bases with no gene match: 5. This CDR3 is 13 amino acids long. CDR1 and CDR2 (germline): SQVTM, ANQGSEA. The CDR3 region has the DNA TGCAGCGCCACGGGACAGTTGAACACTGAAGCTTTCTTT. This translates into CSATGQLNTEAFF.

This clonotype came up a few times. The chain couples TRBV5-1 to TRBJ2-5; TRBD1 aligns across 9 bases. The germline V gene has CDR1 SGHRS and CDR2 YFSETQ. This CDR3 region has 15 residues. Germline trimming cut 2 bases from V and 2 bases from J; bases unmatched to any gene: 4. In DNA, the CDR3 is TGCGCCAGCAGCTTCGGGACAGGGATTCAAGAGACCCAGTACTTC. Amino acid sequence: CASSFGTGIQETQYF.

This clonotype was seen a few times. The V and J genes are TRBV29-1 and TRBJ2-1, with D possibly matching TRBD1 (6 bases). Germline-derived CDR1 and CDR2 are SQVTM and ANQGSEA. Trimming left V 0 bases short and J 5 bases short, with 11 bases between. This CDR3 has 14 residues. CDR3 nucleotides: TGCAGCGTTGAAGAGAGGGGGAGCCACAATGAGCAGTTCTTC. Translated: CSVEERGSHNEQFF.

The rearrangement joins TRBV20-1 to TRBJ2-5; D assignment may be TRBD1 or TRBD2 (5 bases each). The end of the DNA fits TRBJ2-7 better, so the J call may be wrong. The CDR3 contains 14 residues. The germline V gene encodes CDR1 DFQATT and CDR2 SNEGSKA (reference sequence). DNA of the CDR3: TGCAGTGCTAGATCGACGGGACGGACCTACGAGCAGTACTTC. Amino acids: CSARSTGRTYEQYF.

This clonotype occurred a few times. The V and J genes are TRBV6-6 and TRBJ2-4; D is undetermined. The ends were cut back, 0 bases at V and 6 bases at J, with 15 bases in the middle. Germline CDR1 is MNHNY and CDR2 is SVGAGI (reference sequence). CDR3 size: 16 residues. CDR3 amino acids: CASSYSSQQIGNIQYF. CDR3 sequence (DNA): TGTGCCAGCAGTTACTCGAGTCAGCAAATAGGAAACATTCAGTACTTC.

As to this clonotype: A much more abundant neighbour one base away suggests this may be a read error. The gene calls are TRBV7-9 and TRBJ2-5; D is undetermined. The last part of the DNA fits TRBJ2-7 better; the J call may be wrong. The CDR3 is 13 residues long. Germline CDR1 and CDR2: SEHNR and FQNEAQ (reference sequence). The CDR3 bases are TGTGCCAGCAGCTTAATGGTTTCCTACGAGCAGTACTTC. Translated: CASSLMVSYEQYF.

Only a few counts were recorded for this clonotype. The chain joins TRBV5-1 to TRBJ1-1; D ambiguous. V lost 2 bases and J lost 1, with 9 bases in between. The CDR3 consists of 14 residues. Germline CDR1 is SGHRS and CDR2 is YFSETQ. CDR3 nucleotides: TGCGCCAGCAGCTTACGCCAGAAGAACACTGAAGCTTTCTTT. It is translated as CASSLRQKNTEAFF.

This clonotype was counted only a few times. The chain couples TRBV6-1 to TRBJ1-1; D may be TRBD1 (6 bases). The germline V and J ends were trimmed by 3 bases and 0 bases, with 20 bases remaining between them. CDR1 and CDR2 (germline): MNHNS, SASEGT. The CDR3 runs 18 residues. CDR3 nucleotides: TGTGCCAGCAGTGACCGTTTGGCGACAGGCGGCATGAACACTGAAGCTTTCTTT. Its translation is CASSDRLATGGMNTEAFF.

This clonotype showed up just a few times. J is TRBJ2-3 and V is TRBV6-6; 13 bases are shared with TRBD2. The CDR3 contains 16 residues. J gave up 6 bases and V 4 bases, and 7 bases lay outside the gene matches. The germline gives CDR1 MNHNY, CDR2 SVGAGI (reference sequence). CDR3 region: CASSSGTSGARDTQYF. CDR3 in DNA: TGTGCCAGCAGTTCCGGGACTAGCGGGGCCCGGGATACGCAGTATTTT.

This clonotype was seen a handful of times. The gene calls are TRBV20-1 and TRBJ1-5, with D possibly matching TRBD1 (6 bases). This CDR3 is built from 15 residues. In germline, CDR1 is DFQATT, CDR2 SNEGSKA (reference sequence). V was trimmed by 1 base and J by 2 bases, leaving 12 bases between them. Written as DNA, the CDR3 is TGCAGTGCTAGAGGGAGGTCAGGGGGCAATCAGCCCCAGCATTTT. Its translation: CSARGRSGGNQPQHF.